Presented here are 25 T cell receptor beta chains from one specimen sequenced in a study of kidney transplant recipient with SARS-CoV-2 infection. TCRdb fed the reads into MiXCR, producing one record per CDR3 protein. The table records fewer than 250,000 distinct CDR3 sequences, 25% to 35% of them present only once. This material consisted of a blood sample, taken at baseline and between days 110 and 120 from a kidney transplant recipient. These receptors all stem from a male patient aged 25-45 years who had COVID-19 and was a kidney transplant recipient. The graft donor may be the source of some T cells.

The chain recombines TRBV4-1 with TRBJ2-2; a weak D match, TRBD1 (5 bases). V was shortened by 0 bases and J by 5 bases, with 7 bases between the two germline ends. Germline-derived CDR1 and CDR2 are MGHRA and YSYEKL. CDR3 size: 14 residues. In nucleotides, the CDR3 is TGCGCCAGCAGCCAAGATAAGGGGACCGGGGAGCTGTTTTTT. This gives the protein CASSQDKGTGELFF.

This clonotype was found a few times. V is TRBV5-5 and J is TRBJ1-2; D remains ambiguous. The CDR3 length is 16 residues. Germline CDR1 SGHKS, CDR2 YYEKEE (reference sequence). Trimming took 7 bases from V and 4 from J, leaving 23 bases between them. CDR3 sequence: CASSIFVSRKTYGYTF. The DNA of the CDR3 is TGTGCCAGCTCAATCTTTGTCTCGCGAAAGACCTATGGCTACACCTTC. Combining the CDR3 with reference TRBV5-5 and TRBJ1-2 gives the whole variable domain DAGVTQSPTHLIKTRGQQVTLRCSPISGHKSVSWYQQVLGQGPQFIFQYYEKEERGRGNFPDRFSARQFPNYSSELNVNALLLGDSALYLCASSIFVSRKTYGYTFGSGTRLTVV.

On this clonotype itself: A much larger clone is a single base away; this may be a read error. The chain couples TRBV3-2 to TRBJ2-1. TRBV3-2 is a pseudogene locus. This CDR3 has 14 residues. The CDR3 spells CASSSLAGYNEQFF. CDR3 nucleotide sequence: TGTGCCAGCAGCTCCTTGGCAGGCTACAATGAGCAGTTCTTC.

The chain carries TRBV27 and TRBJ2-1; tentative D call: TRBD2 (6 bases). The V gene lost 7 bases and the J gene lost 8 bases, with 18 bases spanning the gap. This CDR3 is built from 14 residues. Germline CDR1 and CDR2: MNHEY and SMNVEV (reference sequence). CDR3 nucleotide sequence: TGTGCCAGCAAGAGGACTATGGTTACCCATGAGCAGTTCTTC. This gives the protein CASKRTMVTHEQFF.

This clonotype was recorded many times. V usage is TRBV7-9 and J usage is TRBJ1-2; no definite D call. V was shortened by 5 bases and J by 4 bases, with 23 bases between the two germline ends. CDR3 size: 17 residues. Germline CDR1 is SEHNR and CDR2 is FQNEAQ (reference sequence). This CDR3 reads CASSVSLYHGKTYGYTF. In nucleotides, the CDR3 is TGTGCCAGCAGCGTAAGTTTATACCATGGAAAGACCTATGGCTACACCTTC.

Ten or more counts support this clonotype. The V gene is TRBV9, the J gene TRBJ1-1; 9 bases are shared with TRBD1. This CDR3 has 15 amino acids. V dropped 3 bases and J dropped 4; count of bases not matched to a gene: 7. The germline CDR1 and CDR2 sequences are SGDLS and YYNGEE. The CDR3 protein is CASSGRTGDTTEAFF. DNA for the CDR3: TGTGCCAGCAGCGGACGGACAGGGGACACCACTGAAGCTTTCTTT.

As regards this clonotype: A much larger clone sits a single nucleotide away, making a read error possible. The chain carries TRBV12-3 or TRBV12-4 and TRBJ2-4, with D possibly TRBD1 on 5 matching bases. The J call is in doubt because the DNA end fits TRBJ2-7 better. The CDR3 runs to 16 residues. The CDR3 DNA reads TGTGCCAGCACTGACCCTGGGGCGGCCAAGACCTGCGAGCAGTACTTC. Encoded protein: CASTDPGAAKTCEQYF.

This clonotype was seen many times. The rearrangement uses TRBV12-3 or TRBV12-4 and TRBJ1-2; D not certain. Trimming pared 5 bases from V and 4 bases from J, leaving 23 bases between. This CDR3 comprises 17 residues. CDR3 sequence: CASSVFRTAGKTYGYTF. The CDR3 DNA sequence: TGTGCCAGCAGTGTCTTTCGCACAGCAGGAAAGACCTATGGCTACACCTTC.

This clonotype was counted between two and nine times. V and J are TRBV7-2 and TRBJ2-3; 11 bases match TRBD1. The CDR3 loop spans 18 amino acids. Looked up from germline, CDR1 is SGHTA and CDR2 is FQGNSA. J lost 0 bases, V lost 5 bases, and 10 bases had no gene match. The CDR3 protein is CASSPRTGGARSTDTQYF. The DNA for the CDR3 is TGTGCCAGCAGCCCCCGGACAGGGGGCGCGAGGAGCACAGATACGCAGTATTTT. The complete variable domain, with remaining parts taken from reference TRBV7-2 and TRBJ2-3, reads GAGVSQSPSNKVTEKGKDVELRCDPISGHTALYWYRQSLGQGLEFLIYFQGNSAPDKSGLPSDRFSAERTGGSVSTLTIQRTQQEDSAVYLCASSPRTGGARSTDTQYFGPGTRLTVL.

This clonotype was recorded many times. The J gene is TRBJ1-1, the V gene TRBV9; 7 bases fit TRBD1. Losses at the gene ends were 3 bases for V and 7 bases for J; bases not matched to a gene: 6. Germline values: CDR1 SGDLS, CDR2 YYNGEE. The CDR3 runs 13 residues. CDR3: CASSAGTEIEAFF. CDR3 nucleotide sequence: TGTGCCAGCAGCGCCGGGACAGAAATTGAAGCTTTCTTT.

Note on this clonotype: An end of the junction differs from the germline gene, which may be a read error. The rearrangement joins TRBV9 to TRBJ2-1; possible D gene TRBD2, 6 bases. Germline V CDR1 and CDR2: SGDLS, YYNGEE. There are 17 residues in the CDR3. CDR3 bases: TGTGCCAGCAGCGGGGGGGTTCAAAGGAGCTCCTACAATGGGCAGTTCTTC. Amino acid sequence: CASSGGVQRSSYNGQFF.

This chain joins TRBV6-4 and TRBJ2-3; 7 bases map to TRBD2. The DNA end is more similar to TRBJ2-1, so the J call may be wrong. The CDR3 sequence is 15 residues long. Germline V gives CDR1 MRHNA, CDR2 SNTAGT. CDR3 DNA sequence: TGTGCCAGCAGTGTAAACGGGGGGAGGTTAGATGAGCAGTTCTTC. This encodes CASSVNGGRLDEQFF.

In its sample, this clonotype was seen many times. In nucleotides, the CDR3 is TGTGCCAGCAGCCCCCAGGAAGGGAACACTGAAGCTTTCTTT. Residues: CASSPQEGNTEAFF. The gene calls are TRBV2 and TRBJ1-1; D not certain. CDR3 length: 14 amino acids. From germline, CDR1 is SNHLY and CDR2 FYNNEI. Trimming left V 6 bases short and J 1 base short, with 12 bases between.

The chain couples TRBV10-2 to TRBJ2-2; 9 nucleotides line up with TRBD2. Per the germline V gene, CDR1 is WSHSY and CDR2 is SAAADI. CDR3 length: 15 residues. The junction had 3 bases not matched to a gene; V was cut back by 6 bases and J by 1 base. The CDR3 region is CASSNSGRNTGELFF. DNA for the CDR3: TGCGCCAGCAGCAATAGCGGGAGGAACACCGGGGAGCTGTTTTTT.

To note about this clonotype: The junction departs from the called germline gene at one end, perhaps through a read error. This chain's CDR3 is CTSSFRDPSSYNEQFF. CDR3 nucleotides: TGTACCAGCAGCTTCCGGGACCCGAGCTCCTACAATGAGCAGTTCTTC. The rearrangement joins TRBV5-6 to TRBJ2-1, with D possibly being TRBD1 or TRBD2 (5 bases each). Germline loops: CDR1 SGHDT, CDR2 YYEEEE. The CDR3 has 16 residues.

This clonotype appeared a few times. The chain links TRBV12-3 or TRBV12-4 to TRBJ2-1; D might be TRBD1 (5 bases). With 1 base removed from V and 10 bases from J, the gap between germline ends came to 5 bases. The CDR3 runs 11 residues. Written as DNA, the CDR3 is TGTGCCAGCAGTTTAGAGGGGGAGCAGTTCTTC. Translated, it gives CASSLEGEQFF.

With regard to this clonotype: The likely explanation is a read error, given a far larger clone one base away. The chain employs TRBV7-2 and TRBJ2-7, with 10 bases lining up with TRBD1. CDR3 length: 14 residues. V was pared by 8 bases and J by 3 bases, with 7 bases of the junction left unmatched. Germline-derived CDR1 and CDR2 are SGHTA and FQGNSA. CDR3: CASGQGQGGYEQYF. The DNA for the CDR3 is TGTGCCAGCGGCCAAGGACAGGGGGGCTACGAGCAGTACTTC.

The sample holds one count of this clonotype. Since a much larger clone is just one base distant, this may be a read error. The chain recombines TRBV15 with TRBJ1-5, with TRBD1 matching 7 bases. This CDR3 has 16 residues. Germline CDR1 and CDR2: LNHNV and YYDKDF (reference sequence). The CDR3 protein is CATSRAEGGAGQLQHF. CDR3 coding DNA: TGTGCCACCAGCAGAGCGGAAGGGGGCGCAGGGCAGCTCCAGCATTTT.

This clonotype has ten or more counts. DNA for the CDR3: TGCAGTGCTAATCTAGCGGGAGTCGGGAATGAGCAGTTCTTC. This encodes CSANLAGVGNEQFF. The chain joins TRBV20-1 to TRBJ2-1; 10 nucleotides match TRBD2. After removal of 4 bases from V and 7 bases from J, the junction contained 7 bases not matched to a gene. CDR3 size: 14 residues. Germline V gene lookup returns CDR1 DFQATT and CDR2 SNEGSKA (reference sequence).

This clonotype occurred once. Being one base from a much bigger clone, this may be a read error. The chain joins TRBV14 to TRBJ2-1; 7 nucleotides agree with TRBD1. Looked up from germline, CDR1 is SGHDN and CDR2 is FVKESK. The CDR3 is 14 amino acids. The CDR3 DNA reads as TGTGCCGGCAGCCACCGGGACAGAGGGAATGAGCAGTTCTTC. Protein: CAGSHRDRGNEQFF.

In the case of this clonotype: This may be a read error, as it is one base from a much larger clone. This chain's CDR3 is CTSGRQKRGYTF. DNA of the CDR3: TGTACCAGCGGTCGGCAGAAGAGAGGCTACACCTTC. This sequence joins TRBV6-5 and TRBJ1-2; no clear D gene. Germline-derived CDR1 and CDR2 are MNHEY and SVGAGI. This CDR3 is 12 amino acids long.

This clonotype came up many times. The V call is TRBV4-2, the J call TRBJ2-1; 12 bases are a match to TRBD2. Per the germline V gene, CDR1 is LGHNA and CDR2 is YNFKEQ. With V trimmed by 4 bases and J by 8 bases, 12 bases remained unmatched. This CDR3 comprises 17 residues. The CDR3 DNA reads TGTGCCAGCAGCCGAAAGATTACACTAGCGGGAGGCCATGAGCAGTTCTTC. Its translation is CASSRKITLAGGHEQFF.

This clonotype was counted ten times or more. The J gene is TRBJ1-2, the V gene TRBV11-3, with unresolved D. The germline CDR1 and CDR2 sequences are SGHNT and YENEEA. The CDR3 runs 17 residues. V was clipped by 5 bases and J by 4 bases, with 23 bases between them. CDR3 DNA sequence: TGTGCCAGCAGCCGTAGTCGCGATCTCGGAAAGACCTATGGCTACACCTTC. This encodes CASSRSRDLGKTYGYTF.

This clonotype showed up many times. The chain uses TRBV14 and TRBJ1-3; D call uncertain. CDR1 is SGHDN, CDR2 FVKESK, per germline. Trimming pared 3 bases from V and 0 bases from J, leaving 12 bases between. This CDR3 region has 16 residues. CDR3 DNA: TGTGCCAGCAGCCACTCTAGACGGAGCTCTGGAAACACCATATATTTT. Translated, it gives CASSHSRRSSGNTIYF.

This clonotype was seen at least ten times. V gene TRBV27 combines with J gene TRBJ1-6; 7 bases are a match to TRBD1. Germline V gene lookup returns CDR1 MNHEY and CDR2 SMNVEV (reference sequence). This CDR3 contains 15 residues. Trimming removed 4 bases from V and 7 bases from J; junction bases left unmatched: 7. CDR3 in DNA: TGTGCCAGCAGTTCGATTACAGGGGCCAATTCACCCCTCCACTTT. It is translated as CASSSITGANSPLHF.